The present TCR beta chain was sequenced within a study of blood T cell repertoires in COVID-19. For the study at large: Spain, Italy and the United States supplied samples that represented acute and convalescent COVID-19. PBMCs, B-cell-depleted T cells, or T cells were the source of the cDNA or gDNA that made up the material.

In the original workflow: Amplification of reference gene primers was used by the study to estimate nucleated cell counts. The repertoire was sequenced with immunoSEQ multiplex PCR; TCRdb's copy has only in-frame clones and lacks some. For V, J and clone size, that table is used; D and trimming come from the DNA. The data contain around 130,000 clones, 75% to 90% of them singletons. This clone occurred a few times. Source material: peripheral blood. The sequence was obtained from a man aged 50 or older with active or convalescent COVID-19.

CDR3: CASGGTGIYEQFF. The CDR3 DNA reads as TGCGCCAGCGGCGGGACAGGGATTTATGAGCAGTTCTTC. This chain uses TRBV5-1 with TRBJ2-1; 9 bases agree with TRBD1. CDR3 length: 13 residues. Germline CDR1 and CDR2: SGHRS and YFSETQ. J lost 8 bases, V lost 7 bases, and 7 bases had no gene match.